Sequencing of this T cell receptor (beta chain) was carried out in a study of CD8+CD57+ T cells in acquired aplastic anemia. The V gene end was trimmed by 0 bases and the J gene end by 4 bases; junction bases not matched to a gene: 6. In germline, CDR1 is SGHAT, CDR2 FQNNGV. The CDR3 has 16 residues. Sequencing was done on patients that had shown CD8+CD57+ cell expansion by flow cytometry. Genomic DNA, the template, was used for profiling of the TCR beta VDJ and CDR3. From the reads, TCRdb called clonotypes with MiXCR, one entry per CDR3 protein. The table has 180,000 or so distinct CDR3 sequences, about half seen once. There are many counts of this clonotype.

What was sequenced was sorted CD4+, CD8+, or CD8+CD57+ T cells (not recorded which) from PBMCs. The receptor was isolated from a human donor with aplastic anemia. The chain uses TRBV11-2 and TRBJ1-5, with 7 bases that match TRBD1. Here the CDR3 reads CASSLDRSRGNQPQHF. CDR3 sequence (DNA): TGTGCCAGCAGCTTAGACAGGAGCAGGGGGAATCAGCCCCAGCATTTT.